Shown below are 23 T cell receptor beta chains from a single sample sequenced in a study of blood T cell repertoires in COVID-19. Clones were sequenced by immunoSEQ multiplex PCR, and TCRdb holds only the in-frame ones, with some missing. The sample lists 490,000 or so clones, roughly nine tenths occurring once. The sample was PBMCs or T cells enriched from blood (not recorded which). These receptor sequences come from a woman in her sixties who had recovered from COVID-19.

J is TRBJ2-3 and V is TRBV5-1, with a possible D match to TRBD2 (6 bases). V was shortened by 2 bases and J by 1 base, with 14 bases between the two germline ends. The CDR3 runs to 16 residues. The germline V gene encodes CDR1 SGHRS and CDR2 YFSETQ. For the CDR3, the DNA is TGCGCCAGCAGCTTTGCGGGACCGGTCGGCACAGATACGCAGTATTTT. Translated, it gives CASSFAGPVGTDTQYF.

V usage is TRBV28 and J usage is TRBJ1-5; no clear D gene. This CDR3 has 14 amino acids. CDR1 is MDHEN and CDR2 is SYDVKM in the germline V gene. Trimming shortened V by 3 bases and J by 4 bases, and 10 bases separated the two germline ends. This chain's CDR3 is CASSFPEENQPQHF. DNA for the CDR3: TGTGCCAGCAGTTTCCCGGAGGAGAATCAGCCCCAGCATTTT.

The gene calls are TRBV27 and TRBJ1-6; D gene ambiguous. V shed 2 bases and J shed 9 bases, with 11 bases lying between them. The CDR3 has 14 amino acids. Germline assignment: CDR1 MNHEY and CDR2 SMNVEV (reference sequence). This CDR3 reads CASSLTYGSSPLHF. The CDR3 DNA follows: TGTGCCAGCAGTTTAACGTATGGTAGTTCACCCCTCCACTTT.

The chain couples TRBV29-1 to TRBJ2-3; 7 nucleotides agree with TRBD2. The germline gives CDR1 SQVTM, CDR2 ANQGSEA. The V and J ends lost 5 bases and 3 bases, in that order; junction bases with no gene match: 11. The CDR3 has 15 residues. The CDR3 sequence: CSVQRIGGGTDTQYF. CDR3 in DNA: TGCAGCGTTCAAAGGATCGGGGGAGGGACAGATACGCAGTATTTT.

This chain uses TRBV15 with TRBJ2-2; possibly TRBD1 for D (5 bases). Looked up from germline, CDR1 is LNHNV and CDR2 is YYDKDF (reference sequence). CDR3 size: 14 residues. V was cut by 6 bases and J by 1 base, with 9 bases left in between. This chain's CDR3 is CATRKDRNTGELFF. DNA of the CDR3: TGTGCCACCAGAAAAGACAGGAACACCGGGGAGCTGTTTTTT. Using reference TRBV15 and TRBJ2-2 for the parts outside the CDR3, the full variable domain is DAMVIQNPRYQVTQFGKPVTLSCSQTLNHNVMYWYQQKSSQAPKLLFHYYDKDFNNEADTPDNFQSRRPNTSFCFLDIRSPGLGDTAMYLCATRKDRNTGELFFGEGSRLTVL.

V is TRBV4-1 and J is TRBJ2-3; no clear D. Germline CDR1 is MGHRA and CDR2 is YSYEKL. V lost 1 base to trimming and J lost 7 bases, with 9 bases between them. CDR3 size: 13 residues. Written as DNA, the CDR3 is TGCGCCAGCAGCCAAGTTCTCGAGCATACGCAGTATTTT. Encoded protein: CASSQVLEHTQYF.

This clone has more than one count but fewer than ten. CDR3 coding DNA: TGCGCCAGCAGCAGTTATAGCGTTCTTAGCTCCTACGAGCAGTACTTC. Its protein is CASSSYSVLSSYEQYF. The chain employs TRBV5-1 and TRBJ2-7; D might be TRBD2 (5 bases). Germline V gene lookup returns CDR1 SGHRS and CDR2 YFSETQ. With 4 bases removed from V and 0 bases from J, the gap between germline ends came to 17 bases. The CDR3 extends over 16 amino acids.

The CDR3 reads CASSLNSQYQETQYF. The CDR3, as DNA: TGCGCCAGCAGCTTGAACAGCCAGTACCAAGAGACCCAGTACTTC. The chain carries TRBV5-1 and TRBJ2-5; D call uncertain. Per germline, CDR1 SGHRS and CDR2 YFSETQ. Trimming pared 1 base from V and 0 bases from J, leaving 10 bases between. The CDR3 has 15 amino acids.

The chain recombines TRBV28 with TRBJ1-2; 7 positions agree with TRBD1. Looked up from germline, CDR1 is MDHEN and CDR2 is SYDVKM. V shed 10 bases and J 3 bases; nucleotides not matched to a gene: 8. The CDR3 covers 13 residues. CDR3 amino acids: CAISGGGDYGYTF. In nucleotides, the CDR3 is TGTGCCATATCAGGAGGGGGCGACTATGGCTACACCTTC.

This clone was recorded at least ten times. This sequence joins TRBV24-1 and TRBJ1-1; D is undetermined. V was clipped by 4 bases and J by 10 bases, with 18 bases between them. This CDR3 has 14 residues. Germline CDR1 and CDR2: KGHDR and SFDVKD. CDR3 sequence: CATSERRASDGAFF. Written as DNA, the CDR3 is TGTGCCACCAGTGAAAGGAGGGCGAGCGACGGAGCTTTCTTT.

The chain links TRBV27 to TRBJ1-6; D is undetermined. Germline V lookup: CDR1 MNHEY, CDR2 SMNVEV (reference sequence). The CDR3 loop spans 14 amino acids. Trimming pared 8 bases from V and 4 bases from J, leaving 12 bases between. CDR3 sequence: CASRREAYNSPLHF. In DNA, the CDR3 is TGTGCCAGCCGTCGGGAGGCTTATAATTCACCCCTCCACTTT.

CDR3 in DNA: TGTGCCAGCAGCAAAGTTACAGGATTTTCCTACGAGCAGTACGTC. This codes for CASSKVTGFSYEQYV. The rearrangement joins TRBV21-1 to TRBJ2-7; the D call TRBD1 from the table was never checked on the DNA. TRBV21-1 is a documented pseudogene. This CDR3 spans 15 amino acids.

This chain uses TRBV5-4 with TRBJ2-2; D perhaps matches TRBD1 (6 bases). CDR1 is SGHNT and CDR2 is YYREEE in the germline V gene (reference sequence). This CDR3 contains 14 residues. The V and J ends lost 3 bases and 0 bases respectively, with 6 bases between them. For the CDR3, the DNA is TGTGCCAGCAGCTGGACAGCGAACACCGGGGAGCTGTTTTTT. This encodes CASSWTANTGELFF.

This clone came up a few times. The chain combines TRBV4-1 with TRBJ1-5; 7 bases line up with TRBD1. Germline V CDR1 and CDR2: MGHRA, YSYEKL. The CDR3 sequence is 16 residues long. The J segment lost 2 bases and the V segment lost 0 bases, leaving 4 bases of the junction unmatched. As DNA, the CDR3 is TGCGCCAGCAGCCAAGATCGGGGGACAGGCAATCAGCCCCAGCATTTT. Translated, it gives CASSQDRGTGNQPQHF.

A word on this clone: An end of the junction does not agree with germline; a read error may underlie this. This chain's CDR3 is CASSLGMGSSYEQYF. DNA of the CDR3: TGTGCTAGCAGCCTGGGAATGGGGAGCTCGTACGAGCAGTACTTC. The gene calls are TRBV7-7 and TRBJ2-7; a possible D gene is TRBD2 (5 bases). Germline CDR1 and CDR2: SSHAT and FNYEAQ (reference sequence). This CDR3 comprises 15 residues.

The genes are TRBV3-1 (or the pseudogene TRBV3-2) and TRBJ2-1; 11 bases map to TRBD1. This CDR3 is 15 amino acids long. Germline-derived CDR1 and CDR2 are LGHDT and YNNKEL (reference sequence). V lost 1 base and J lost 8; bases outside the gene matches: 4. The CDR3 protein is CASSQGTGGKYEQFF. CDR3 bases: TGTGCCAGCAGCCAAGGGACAGGGGGCAAATATGAGCAGTTCTTC.

V usage is TRBV5-1 and J usage is TRBJ1-6; 8 bases are shared with TRBD1. The germline V gene has CDR1 SGHRS and CDR2 YFSETQ. CDR3 length: 15 amino acids. J gave up 9 bases and V 4 bases, and 9 bases lay outside the gene matches. The CDR3 region is CASSLQQGVGSPLHF. The CDR3, as DNA: TGCGCCAGCAGCCTGCAACAGGGGGTTGGTTCACCCCTCCACTTT.

The genes are TRBV9 and TRBJ2-2, with 7 bases lining up with TRBD1. The ends lost 4 bases at V and 6 bases at J; junction bases unmatched: 3. The CDR3 has 13 residues. Per germline, CDR1 SGDLS and CDR2 YYNGEE. The CDR3 region is CASSNTGAGELFF. Here the CDR3 DNA reads TGTGCCAGCAGCAATACAGGGGCCGGGGAGCTGTTTTTT.

CDR3 bases: TGCGCCAGCAGCCAAGTCTTCCTCAATGAGCAGTTCTTC. Protein: CASSQVFLNEQFF. This chain links TRBV4-1 with TRBJ2-1; D is uncertain. The ends were cut back, 1 base at V and 6 bases at J, with 7 bases in the middle. CDR3 length equals 13 residues. Germline CDR1 reads MGHRA; CDR2 reads YSYEKL.

J is TRBJ1-2 and V is TRBV6-1; weak D call: TRBD1 (5 bases). Trimming pared 3 bases from V and 2 bases from J, leaving 10 bases between. The CDR3 contains 14 residues. Germline V lookup: CDR1 MNHNS, CDR2 SASEGT. The CDR3 reads CASSDLQENYGYTF. The CDR3 DNA is TGTGCCAGCAGTGATTTACAGGAGAACTATGGCTACACCTTC.

The V call is TRBV2, the J call TRBJ2-1, with D maybe TRBD1 (6 bases). The length of the CDR3 is 15 residues. V was cut by 6 bases and J by 10 bases, with 22 bases left in between. The germline gives CDR1 SNHLY, CDR2 FYNNEI. CDR3 DNA sequence: TGTGCCAGCAGCCCAAGACAGTTCATTCAGGGGGAGCAGTTCTTC. Encoded protein: CASSPRQFIQGEQFF.

The genes are TRBV5-4 and TRBJ2-3; D ambiguous. This CDR3 region has 16 residues. The germline CDR1 and CDR2 sequences are SGHNT and YYREEE (reference sequence). The ends were cut back, 2 bases at V and 3 bases at J, with 16 bases in the middle. The CDR3 sequence is CASSFGWIADTDTQYF. CDR3 nucleotide sequence: TGTGCCAGCAGCTTCGGGTGGATAGCCGATACAGATACGCAGTATTTT.

This clone is a singleton in its sample. The chain carries TRBV5-7 and TRBJ2-7; D remains unclear. TRBV5-7 is an ORF; its function is uncertain. The CDR3 loop spans 13 amino acids. Trimming stripped 0 bases from V and 6 bases from J, with 10 bases between. This CDR3 is CASSLGARREQYF. CDR3 DNA sequence: TGTGCCAGCAGCTTGGGGGCGCGCCGCGAGCAGTACTTC.